This TCR beta chain was recorded in a study of T cells after yellow fever vaccination. General study points: Booster samples showed a return of most primary-vaccination clones (roughly 96% CD4, 88% CD8).

Of note for this clonotype: Antigen specificity is unknown.

TCRdb redid the calling of the 5' RACE reads with MiXCR, one entry per CDR3 protein. The sample yields 100,000 to 150,000 distinct CDR3 sequences, almost 9% seen once. This clonotype was obtained from a man between 18 and 35 years old who received the YFV17D yellow fever vaccine. This specimen consisted of CD8+ T cells sorted from PBMCs, obtained on the day of the yellow fever booster vaccination.

The CDR3 DNA is TGCGCCAGCAGTGAGCCCGGGATCACTGAAGCTTTCTTT. Protein: CASSEPGITEAFF. The J gene is TRBJ1-1, the V gene TRBV10-2, with D unresolved. This CDR3 has 13 residues. Per germline, CDR1 WSHSY and CDR2 SAAADI. The V and J ends lost 2 bases and 4 bases respectively, with 8 bases between them.